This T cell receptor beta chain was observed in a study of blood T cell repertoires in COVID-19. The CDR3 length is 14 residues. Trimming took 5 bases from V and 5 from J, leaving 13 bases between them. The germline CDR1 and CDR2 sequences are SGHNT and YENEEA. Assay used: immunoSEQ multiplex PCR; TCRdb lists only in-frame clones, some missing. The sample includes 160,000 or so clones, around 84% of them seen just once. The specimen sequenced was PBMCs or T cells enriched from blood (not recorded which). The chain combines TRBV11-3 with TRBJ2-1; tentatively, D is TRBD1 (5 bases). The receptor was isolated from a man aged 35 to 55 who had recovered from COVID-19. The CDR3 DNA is TGTGCCAGCAGCCCTTCAGACAGAGACAATGAGCAGTTCTTC. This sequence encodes CASSPSDRDNEQFF.